What follows are 20 T cell receptor beta chains derived from one specimen sequenced in a study of OX40 agonist ivuxolimab in advanced cancers. Method: immunoSEQ multiplex PCR; TCRdb's copy keeps in-frame clones and lacks some. The table has roughly 49,000 clones, about 76% seen once; the top ten hold 5.5% to 8%. The sequenced sample was CD4+ or CD8+ T cells sorted from blood, obtained in a trial of the OX40 agonist ivuxolimab. The receptors come from an adult with an advanced solid tumor such as melanoma, head and neck, liver or kidney cancer.

This rearrangement joins TRBV6-1 to TRBJ1-2; 7 nucleotides agree with TRBD1. The CDR3 sequence is 14 residues long. The trim removed 4 bases at V and 4 bases at J, leaving 6 bases unmatched. CDR1 MNHNS and CDR2 SASEGT come from the germline V gene. DNA for the CDR3: TGTGCCAGCAGTGCGGACAGGAGTATCTATGGCTACACCTTC. As protein: CASSADRSIYGYTF.

The V gene is TRBV20-1, the J gene TRBJ2-3; D is unclear. Germline values: CDR1 DFQATT, CDR2 SNEGSKA (reference sequence). The CDR3 is made up of 11 amino acids. V was trimmed by 3 bases and J by 5 bases, leaving 6 bases between them. CDR3 nucleotide sequence: TGCAGTGCTAGGTTTGAAGATACGCAGTATTTT. Amino acids: CSARFEDTQYF.

The chain couples TRBV10-2 to TRBJ2-4; 11 bases map to TRBD2. Germline V gene data show CDR1 as WSHSY and CDR2 as SAAADI. This CDR3 contains 17 residues. With 0 bases clipped from V and 9 bases from J, the junction kept 10 bases outside the gene matches. The chain's CDR3 is CASSESPLAGELGIQYF. DNA of the CDR3: TGCGCCAGCAGTGAGTCCCCACTAGCGGGGGAGTTAGGCATTCAGTACTTC.

This clone has only a few counts. The rearrangement links TRBV5-4 to TRBJ2-1, with unresolved D. Trimming left V 0 bases short and J 2 bases short, with 9 bases between. Germline V gene lookup returns CDR1 SGHNT and CDR2 YYREEE (reference sequence). The CDR3 has 15 amino acids. CDR3 region: CASSLGAGPYNEQFF. In nucleotides, the CDR3 is TGTGCCAGCAGCTTGGGGGCCGGGCCCTACAATGAGCAGTTCTTC.

The genes are TRBV25-1 and TRBJ1-1, with 7 bases matching TRBD1. The V segment lost 6 bases and the J segment 0 bases; nucleotides outside the gene matches: 1. Germline-derived CDR1 and CDR2 are MGHDK and SYGVNS. The CDR3 is 13 amino acids. The CDR3 bases are TGTGCCAGCAGGGACAGGATGAACACTGAAGCTTTCTTT. This gives the protein CASRDRMNTEAFF. The full variable domain, completed using reference TRBV25-1 and TRBJ1-1, is EADIYQTPRYLVIGTGKKITLECSQTMGHDKMYWYQQDPGMELHLIHYSYGVNSTEKGDLSSESTVSRIRTEHFPLTLESARPSHTSQYLCASRDRMNTEAFFGQGTRLTVV.

CDR3: CASSPAGTSNQPQHF. The CDR3, as DNA: TGTGCCAGCAGCCCCGCCGGGACCTCGAATCAGCCCCAGCATTTT. The chain combines TRBV4-2 with TRBJ1-5, with a tentative D call TRBD1 (5 bases). Germline-derived CDR1 and CDR2 are LGHNA and YNFKEQ. The CDR3 sequence is 15 residues long. The V and J ends lost 4 bases and 4 bases respectively, with 14 bases between them.

This clone was seen a few times. The chain uses TRBV5-5 and TRBJ2-5, with D possibly being TRBD1 or TRBD2 (5 bases each). The CDR3 has 15 residues. Germline V lookup: CDR1 SGHKS, CDR2 YYEKEE (reference sequence). The V end lost 1 base, the J end lost 0 bases, and 10 bases lay between the germline ends. In DNA, the CDR3 is TGTGCCAGCAGCTTGCCCTCGGGGCACCAAGAGACCCAGTACTTC. Protein product: CASSLPSGHQETQYF.

By sample share, this clone is medium-sized. This chain uses TRBV4-2 with TRBJ1-1, with D possibly being TRBD1 (5 bases). The germline CDR1 and CDR2 sequences are LGHNA and YNFKEQ. The V and J ends lost 4 bases and 4 bases respectively, with 13 bases between them. The CDR3 length is 14 residues. CDR3 loop: CASSPSGGSTEAFF. The DNA for the CDR3 is TGTGCCAGCAGCCCCTCTGGGGGAAGCACTGAAGCTTTCTTT.

V gene TRBV27 combines with J gene TRBJ2-3; TRBD2 matches 13 bases. This CDR3 has 15 residues. In germline, CDR1 is MNHEY, CDR2 SMNVEV (reference sequence). The trim removed 5 bases at V and 6 bases at J, leaving 5 bases unmatched. In nucleotides, the CDR3 is TGTGCCAGCAGTCCAACGACTAGCGGGGGGGATACGCAGTATTTT. Its translation: CASSPTTSGGDTQYF.

This chain joins TRBV9 and TRBJ2-3, with a tentative D call TRBD2 (5 bases). CDR1 and CDR2 (germline): SGDLS, YYNGEE. The CDR3 is 14 residues long. V lost 4 bases and J 5 bases, leaving 14 bases between the germline ends. This chain's CDR3 is CASSLAGGGDTQYF. In nucleotides, the CDR3 is TGTGCCAGCAGCCTAGCCGGTGGAGGAGATACGCAGTATTTT.

This sequence joins TRBV27 and TRBJ1-5, with D perhaps matching TRBD1 (6 bases). The V gene lost 1 base and the J gene lost 3 bases, with 22 bases spanning the gap. The CDR3 totals 19 residues. Germline V lookup: CDR1 MNHEY, CDR2 SMNVEV (reference sequence). The DNA for the CDR3 is TGTGCCAGCAGTTTATACCCTCCGGTTATCGGGGGCACCAATCAGCCCCAGCATTTT. Residues: CASSLYPPVIGGTNQPQHF.

The rearrangement uses TRBV28 and TRBJ1-5, with TRBD1 as a possible D gene (5 bases). The CDR3 consists of 14 residues. The germline V gene encodes CDR1 MDHEN and CDR2 SYDVKM. V lost 8 bases and J 5 bases, leaving 16 bases between the germline ends. The CDR3 sequence is CASALQAGYQPQHF. CDR3 DNA: TGTGCCAGCGCCCTCCAGGCAGGGTATCAGCCCCAGCATTTT.

This sequence joins TRBV27 and TRBJ2-2; 11 nucleotides align to TRBD2. Germline CDR1 and CDR2: MNHEY and SMNVEV (reference sequence). V trimming: 10 bases; J trimming: 5 bases; junction bases outside the gene matches: 3. The CDR3 covers 13 residues. The CDR3 spells CATRLAGTGELFF. The CDR3 DNA reads TGTGCCACCAGACTAGCGGGGACCGGGGAGCTGTTTTTT.

V gene TRBV5-1 combines with J gene TRBJ2-2; 11 nucleotides line up with TRBD1. V was pared by 4 bases and J by 2 bases, with 7 bases of the junction left unmatched. Looked up from germline, CDR1 is SGHRS and CDR2 is YFSETQ. There are 17 residues in the CDR3. In nucleotides, the CDR3 is TGCGCCAGCAGCCCACCGGGACAGGGGGTCAACACCGGGGAGCTGTTTTTT. Amino acid sequence: CASSPPGQGVNTGELFF.

This clone is medium-sized (0.01 to 0.1%) in the sample. The chain carries TRBV14 and TRBJ1-1; D is possibly TRBD1 (5 bases). Germline V gives CDR1 SGHDN, CDR2 FVKESK. V shed 2 bases and J shed 2 bases, with 9 bases lying between them. The CDR3 covers 14 residues. The CDR3 sequence is CASSQTGGNTEAFF. CDR3 in DNA: TGTGCCAGCAGCCAAACAGGAGGCAACACTGAAGCTTTCTTT.

About this clone itself: The junction does not match germline at one end; this may be a read error. This chain connects TRBV7-9 to TRBJ2-7; the match to TRBD2 covers 11 bases. Germline loops: CDR1 SEHNR, CDR2 FQNEAQ (reference sequence). The CDR3 length is 15 residues. The CDR3 DNA reads as TGCGCCAGCAGCCAAGCACTAGCGGGGGAATACGAGCAGTACTTC. Translating it yields CASSQALAGEYEQYF.

The chain recombines TRBV7-2 with TRBJ2-7; TRBD2 might be the D (5 bases). The CDR3 has 13 amino acids. Trimming stripped 5 bases from V and 4 bases from J, with 12 bases between. Germline assignment: CDR1 SGHTA and CDR2 FQGNSA. CDR3 bases: TGTGCCAGCAGCCCGGGGTCAAGGTACGAGCAGTACTTC. This translates into CASSPGSRYEQYF.

This sequence joins TRBV4-1 and TRBJ2-7; possibly TRBD1 for D (7 bases). The germline CDR1 and CDR2 sequences are MGHRA and YSYEKL. The CDR3 is 13 residues long. Trimming cost V 4 bases and J 4 bases, with 11 bases left between them. The CDR3 nucleotides read TGCGCCAGCAGCCTTTCAGGGGGGTACGAGCAGTACTTC. Its protein is CASSLSGGYEQYF.

This clone showed up just a few times. The chain uses TRBV7-9 and TRBJ2-2; unclear D gene. Trimming shortened V by 1 base and J by 5 bases, and 11 bases separated the two germline ends. This CDR3 spans 15 amino acids. From germline, CDR1 is SEHNR and CDR2 FQNEAQ (reference sequence). In DNA, the CDR3 is TGTGCCAGCAGCTTAGTACTGGTATTAACCGGGGAGCTGTTTTTT. Its translation: CASSLVLVLTGELFF.

The chain combines TRBV6-5 with TRBJ1-5; maybe TRBD1 (6 bases). In germline, CDR1 is MNHEY, CDR2 SVGAGI. V was clipped by 2 bases and J by 1 base, with 6 bases between them. This CDR3 spans 14 amino acids. This chain's CDR3 is CASSYTGSNQPQHF. CDR3 DNA sequence: TGTGCCAGCAGTTACACAGGGAGCAATCAGCCCCAGCATTTT.